A single sample is the source of the 9 T cell receptor beta chains below, sequenced in a study of cytomegalovirus exposure and HLA in healthy donors. Both 60 Vbeta primers and 13 Jbeta primers went into the PCR. Sequencing was performed with immunoSEQ multiplex PCR; in TCRdb, only in-frame clones are kept and a portion is missing. The sample consists of about 130,000 clones, over 70% of them appearing once. The sample taken for sequencing was PBMCs. The receptors shown here come from a woman between 50 and 59 years old in good health and CMV-seronegative.

The V gene is TRBV7-2, the J gene TRBJ2-7, with 7 bases identical to TRBD1. From germline, CDR1 is SGHTA and CDR2 FQGNSA. The CDR3 consists of 15 residues. Unmatched junction bases numbered 8, after V lost 5 bases and J lost 1 base. The CDR3 DNA follows: TGTGCCAGCAGCGTCGGGACAGCCCGTTCCTACGAGCAGTACTTC. As protein: CASSVGTARSYEQYF.

This clone was recorded a few times. The chain links TRBV7-9 to TRBJ2-7; weak D call: TRBD2 (5 bases). CDR3 size: 15 residues. V was trimmed by 3 bases and J by 2 bases, leaving 14 bases between them. Per the germline V gene, CDR1 is SEHNR and CDR2 is FQNEAQ (reference sequence). CDR3: CASSFQDRLPYEQYF. DNA of the CDR3: TGTGCCAGCAGCTTTCAGGATAGACTACCCTACGAGCAGTACTTC.

The J gene is TRBJ2-1, the V gene TRBV30; 9 bases line up with TRBD1. Germline V gene data show CDR1 as GTSNPN and CDR2 as SVGIG (reference sequence). V was clipped by 0 bases and J by 12 bases; unmatched bases: 9. The CDR3 is 14 residues long. CDR3: CAWSVKDRGFGQFF. CDR3 coding DNA: TGTGCCTGGAGTGTCAAGGACAGGGGATTCGGGCAGTTCTTC.

The chain employs TRBV9 and TRBJ2-1; weak D call: TRBD2 (6 bases). The CDR3 is 17 amino acids. The ends were cut back, 3 bases at V and 2 bases at J, with 18 bases in the middle. The germline V gene encodes CDR1 SGDLS and CDR2 YYNGEE. CDR3 amino acids: CASSGGVNSGPYNEQFF. The CDR3 nucleotides read TGTGCCAGCAGCGGCGGAGTAAATAGCGGCCCCTACAATGAGCAGTTCTTC.

The gene calls are TRBV28 and TRBJ1-4; no reliable D call. V was trimmed by 8 bases and J by 5 bases, leaving 12 bases between them. The germline V gene has CDR1 MDHEN and CDR2 SYDVKM. There are 13 residues in the CDR3. This CDR3 is CASEGASNEKLFF. The CDR3 DNA follows: TGTGCCAGCGAGGGAGCCTCGAATGAAAAACTGTTTTTT.

V usage is TRBV5-6 and J usage is TRBJ2-1; TRBD2 aligns across 9 bases. V was clipped by 4 bases and J by 8 bases; unmatched bases: 7. Germline V gene data show CDR1 as SGHDT and CDR2 as YYEEEE. This CDR3 has 14 amino acids. The DNA of the CDR3 is TGTGCCAGCAGCACGGGACTAGCCATCGATGAGCAGTTCTTC. Its translation: CASSTGLAIDEQFF.

This clone was observed a few times. The chain is built from TRBV13 and TRBJ2-1; 8 nucleotides match TRBD2. The CDR3 contains 17 residues. Per germline, CDR1 PRHDT and CDR2 FYEKMQ (reference sequence). Trimming cost V 4 bases and J 7 bases; bases outside gene matches: 15. In nucleotides, the CDR3 is TGTGCCAGCAGCTCCCCCCGGGGGGGAGAATGGCGGAATGAGCAGTTCTTC. Translated, it gives CASSSPRGGEWRNEQFF.

J is TRBJ1-2 and V is TRBV6-6, with D uncertain. This CDR3 comprises 13 residues. Germline CDR1 reads MNHNY; CDR2 reads SVGAGI (reference sequence). Trimming shortened V by 7 bases and J by 5 bases, and 14 bases separated the two germline ends. The CDR3 is CASTAGVLYGYTF. As DNA, the CDR3 is TGTGCCAGCACGGCCGGAGTGCTTTATGGCTACACCTTC.

V and J are TRBV5-1 and TRBJ2-5, with D possibly TRBD1 on 6 matching bases. Between the trimmed V and J ends, which lost 4 bases and 2 bases, there was a span of 15 bases. Looked up from germline, CDR1 is SGHRS and CDR2 is YFSETQ. This CDR3 region has 15 residues. In nucleotides, the CDR3 is TGCGCCAGCAGCCTAGATACAGGGAATCAAGAGACCCAGTACTTC. It yields the protein CASSLDTGNQETQYF.